The rows below give T cell receptor beta chains drawn from one sample of a study of CD8+ T cells in alopecia areata. Sequencing used immunoSEQ multiplex PCR; TCRdb keeps in-frame clones, though not all of them. The sample has approximately 59,000 clones, around half seen once. Here the sequenced sample was CD8+ T cells sorted from blood, taken at week 0. These receptors all stem from a human donor with alopecia areata. Each CDR3 is given with its conserved first and last residue. D genes are given only for firm matches. Part of the rows lack a size; the others show once, few, many or a class for expanded clones.

j_call	clone_size	v_call	d_call	cdr3_length	cdr3_nt	cdr3_aa
TRBJ2-7	once	TRBV27	.	14	TGTGCCAGCAACCCTCGGGGCCGAGCCTACGAGCAGTACTTC	CASNPRGRAYEQYF
TRBJ1-2	.	TRBV29-1	.	9	TGCAGCGTTGATCGTGGCTACACCTTC	CSVDRGYTF
TRBJ2-7	.	TRBV9	TRBD2	15	TGTGCCAGCAGCGGAGGAGGGACTAACTACTACGAGCAGTACTTC	CASSGGGTNYYEQYF
TRBJ2-5	.	TRBV9	.	14	TGTGCCAGCAGCGTAGACAGTTACCAAGAGACCCAGTACTTC	CASSVDSYQETQYF
TRBJ2-7	.	TRBV19	.	12	TGTGCCAGTAGTCGCGTAGCTGGCGAGCAGTACTTC	CASSRVAGEQYF
TRBJ2-3	once	TRBV29-1	.	12	TGCAGCGTTTCGGGCCCGCTGGATACGCAGTATTTT	CSVSGPLDTQYF
TRBJ2-7	few	TRBV28	.	13	TGTGCCAGCATGCGGGGAAGCTCCTACGAGCAGTACTTC	CASMRGSSYEQYF
TRBJ2-1	.	TRBV27	TRBD2	15	TGTGCCAGCAGTCCTAGCGGGAGGCCCGACAATGAGCAGTTCTTC	CASSPSGRPDNEQFF
TRBJ2-2	medium-sized	TRBV4-1	TRBD1	16	TGCGCCAGCAGCCAAGAGGACAGGAATGGCGTCGGGGAGCTGTTTTTT	CASSQEDRNGVGELFF
TRBJ2-1	.	TRBV7-9	TRBD2	17	TGTGCCAGCAGCTCCACTCCTAGCGGGGGGTCCTACAATGAGCAGTTCTTC	CASSSTPSGGSYNEQFF
TRBJ1-2	few	TRBV29-1	.	10	TGCAGCGTTGCCTCGGGGGGCTACACCTTC	CSVASGGYTF
TRBJ1-2	.	TRBV29-1	.	11	TGCAGCGCCAGGGGCCTTTATGGCTACACCTTC	CSARGLYGYTF
TRBJ2-1	.	TRBV4-1	TRBD2	16	TGCGCCAGCAGCCACGCTAGCGGGAGTTTACTCAATGAGCAGTTCTTC	CASSHASGSLLNEQFF